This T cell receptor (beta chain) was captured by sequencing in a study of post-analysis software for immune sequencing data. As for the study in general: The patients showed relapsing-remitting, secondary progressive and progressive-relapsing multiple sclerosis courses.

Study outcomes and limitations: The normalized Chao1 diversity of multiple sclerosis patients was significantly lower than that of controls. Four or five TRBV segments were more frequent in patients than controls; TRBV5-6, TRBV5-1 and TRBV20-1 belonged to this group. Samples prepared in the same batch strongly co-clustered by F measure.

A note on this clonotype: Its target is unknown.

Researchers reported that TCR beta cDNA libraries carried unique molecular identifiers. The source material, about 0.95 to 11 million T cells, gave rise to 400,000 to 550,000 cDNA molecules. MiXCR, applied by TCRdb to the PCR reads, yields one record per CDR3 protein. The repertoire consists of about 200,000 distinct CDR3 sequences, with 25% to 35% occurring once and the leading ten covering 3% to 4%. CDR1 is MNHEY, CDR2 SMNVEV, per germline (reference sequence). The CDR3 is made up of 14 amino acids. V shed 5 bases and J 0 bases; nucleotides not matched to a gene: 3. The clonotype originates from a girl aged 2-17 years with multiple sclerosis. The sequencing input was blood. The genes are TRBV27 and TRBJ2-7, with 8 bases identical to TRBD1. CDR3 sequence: CASSPDRGSYEQYF. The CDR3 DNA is TGTGCCAGCAGTCCCGACAGGGGCTCCTACGAGCAGTACTTC.